This TCR beta chain was observed in a study of blood T cell repertoires in COVID-19. Looking at the study overall: Samples representing acute and convalescent COVID-19 were sourced from the United States, Italy and Spain.

CDR1 KGHSH and CDR2 LQKENI come from the germline V gene. The CDR3 contains 15 residues. V was shortened by 1 base and J by 4 bases, with 14 bases between the two germline ends. Source study methods: Reference gene primer amplification gave nucleated cell count estimates. Some clones are missing from TCRdb's copy, which holds only in-frame ones; the method was immunoSEQ multiplex PCR. V and J calls and clone size come straight from that table; D and trimming were deduced from the DNA. The sample includes about 90,000 clones, about 82% seen only once; the top ten take around 3%. The count of this clone is one.

The sequence was collected from a man in his forties or fifties with acute or convalescent COVID-19. Sequencing was done on a sample of peripheral blood. V is TRBV18 and J is TRBJ2-7; D perhaps matches TRBD1 (6 bases). CDR3 DNA: TGTGCCAGCTCACCACAAGGCCAGGGGAAGTACGAGCAGTACTTC. Its translation: CASSPQGQGKYEQYF.